This T cell receptor beta chain derives from a study of metastatic and nonmetastatic thyroid tumors. Turning to the study itself: Comparison of repertoires was carried out across blood and tumor or nodule tissue from malignant and benign thyroid patients. Study results and limitations: The study reportedly found significantly higher TCR beta diversity in malignant thyroid tumors than benign nodules, in blood and tumor.

This clone was counted at least ten times. Its antigen is undetermined. Germline lookup yields CDR1 SGHAT and CDR2 FQDESV (reference sequence). Germline trimming cut 4 bases from V and 1 base from J; bases unmatched to any gene: 7. There are 17 residues in the CDR3. The authors' processing: CDR3 differences across clinicopathological groups were used to build a distant-metastasis classifier for papillary thyroid cancer. TCRdb re-clonotyped the PCR reads through MiXCR. The authors' filters were not applied to this entry. The repertoire includes around 35,000 clones, about 17% of them detected once, and 3% to 4% sits in the top ten. Patients underwent thyroid surgery, and none had received any treatment before it.

Sequences were obtained from blood. V is TRBV11-1 and J is TRBJ2-3, with 11 bases matching TRBD2. The sequence derives from a female donor with papillary thyroid cancer or a benign thyroid nodule (not recorded which). Some clones in this sample may be carry-over from other donors' samples. The CDR3 nucleotides read TGTGCCAGCAGCTCCCGGGGGACTAGCGGAGGCACAGATACGCAGTATTTT. Its protein product is CASSSRGTSGGTDTQYF. Drawing the rest from reference TRBV11-1 and TRBJ2-3, the complete variable domain is EAEVAQSPRYKITEKSQAVAFWCDPISGHATLYWYRQILGQGPELLVQFQDESVVDDSQLPKDRFSAERLKGVDSTLKIQPAELGDSAMYLCASSSRGTSGGTDTQYFGPGTRLTVL.